This TCR beta chain was profiled in a study of blood T cell repertoires in COVID-19. Whole-study context: The United States, Italy and Spain supplied acute and convalescent COVID-19 samples. PBMCs, B-cell-depleted T cells, or T cells were the source of the cDNA or gDNA that made up the material.

TCRdb's copy holds only in-frame clones and misses some; the assay was immunoSEQ multiplex PCR. The repertoire includes 50,000 to 65,000 clones, 85% to 90% of them detected once, and under 4.5% sits in the top ten. The V end lost 11 bases, the J end lost 5 bases, and 18 bases lay between the germline ends. Germline assignment: CDR1 SGHNT and CDR2 YENEEA. This CDR3 region has 13 residues. The material sequenced was peripheral blood. This TCR was sampled from a human donor in a cohort sampled during active COVID-19. The chain carries TRBV11-3 and TRBJ1-2; perhaps TRBD1 as D (6 bases). The CDR3 here is CAGFWDTGYGYTF. CDR3 nucleotide sequence: TGTGCCGGTTTCTGGGACACGGGATATGGCTACACCTTC.